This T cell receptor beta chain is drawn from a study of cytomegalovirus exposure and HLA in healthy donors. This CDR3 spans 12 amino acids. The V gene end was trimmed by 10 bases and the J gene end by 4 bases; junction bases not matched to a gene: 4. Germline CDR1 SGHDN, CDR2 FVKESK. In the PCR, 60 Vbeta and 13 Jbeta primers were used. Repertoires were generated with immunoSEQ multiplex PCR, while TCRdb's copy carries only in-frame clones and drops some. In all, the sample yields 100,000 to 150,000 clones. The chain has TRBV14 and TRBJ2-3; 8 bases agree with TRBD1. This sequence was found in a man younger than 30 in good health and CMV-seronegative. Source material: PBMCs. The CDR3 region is CATGQGADTQYF. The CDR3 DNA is TGTGCCACAGGACAGGGCGCAGATACGCAGTATTTT.